The text below deals with one T cell receptor (beta chain). The target antigen is unknown. TCRdb's copy holds only in-frame clones and misses some; the assay was immunoSEQ multiplex PCR. The sample has about 140,000 clones; over 85% are singletons. This sample stems from a study of T cell responses to AZD1222 COVID-19 vaccine. Whole-study findings and limits: Unmutated variant regions are reportedly targeted by nearly half of spike-specific TCRs. After the peak T cell response, and only then, were repertoires sampled. Vaccination with two AZD1222 doses was followed by a rise in Spike-specific TCR breadth and depth.

The CDR3 contains 15 residues. Germline V lookup: CDR1 SGDLS, CDR2 YYNGEE. V dropped 0 bases and J dropped 7 bases, with 14 bases sitting between them. This chain joins TRBV9 and TRBJ1-5; the D gene is possibly TRBD1 (6 bases). Source: peripheral blood, taken on day 0 of AZD1222 vaccination. The source is an adult in good health. The CDR3 is CASSVGGAADQPQHF. The DNA for the CDR3 is TGTGCCAGCAGCGTAGGGGGGGCGGCGGACCAGCCCCAGCATTTT.